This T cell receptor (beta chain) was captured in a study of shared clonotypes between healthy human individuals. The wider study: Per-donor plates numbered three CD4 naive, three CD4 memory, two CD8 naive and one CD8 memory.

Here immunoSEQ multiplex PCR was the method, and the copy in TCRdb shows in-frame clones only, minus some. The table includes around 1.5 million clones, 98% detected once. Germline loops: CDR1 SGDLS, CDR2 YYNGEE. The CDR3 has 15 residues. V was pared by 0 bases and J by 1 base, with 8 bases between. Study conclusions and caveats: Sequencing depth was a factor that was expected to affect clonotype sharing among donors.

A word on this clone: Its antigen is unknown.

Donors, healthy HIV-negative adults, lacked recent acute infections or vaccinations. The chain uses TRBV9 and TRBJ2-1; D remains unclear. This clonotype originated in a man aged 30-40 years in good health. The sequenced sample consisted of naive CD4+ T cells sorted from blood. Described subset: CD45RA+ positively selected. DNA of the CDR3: TGTGCCAGCAGCGTAGATATGGTTTCCTACAATGAGCAGTTCTTC. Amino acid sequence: CASSVDMVSYNEQFF.